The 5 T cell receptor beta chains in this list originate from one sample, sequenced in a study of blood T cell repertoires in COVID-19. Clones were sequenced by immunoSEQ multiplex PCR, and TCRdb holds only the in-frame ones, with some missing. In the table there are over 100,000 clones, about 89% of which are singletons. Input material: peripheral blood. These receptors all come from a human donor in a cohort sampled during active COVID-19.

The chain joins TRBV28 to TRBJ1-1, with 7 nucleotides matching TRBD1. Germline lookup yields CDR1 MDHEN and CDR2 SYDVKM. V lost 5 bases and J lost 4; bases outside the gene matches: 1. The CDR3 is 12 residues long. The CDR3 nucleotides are TGTGCCAGCAGTGCAGGGGGCACTGAAGCTTTCTTT. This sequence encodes CASSAGGTEAFF.

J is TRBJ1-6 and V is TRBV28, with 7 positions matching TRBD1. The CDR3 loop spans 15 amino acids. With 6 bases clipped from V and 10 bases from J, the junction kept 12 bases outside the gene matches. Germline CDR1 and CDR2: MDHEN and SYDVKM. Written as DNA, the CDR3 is TGTGCCAGCAGACCCCCCGACAGGGCTTTGTCACCCCTCCACTTT. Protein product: CASRPPDRALSPLHF.

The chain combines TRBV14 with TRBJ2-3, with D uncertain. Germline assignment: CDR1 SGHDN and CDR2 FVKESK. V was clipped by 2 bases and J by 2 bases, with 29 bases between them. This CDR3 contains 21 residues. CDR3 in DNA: TGTGCCAGCAGCCAACTAATGGGCGTTGTTTATTCTCAGAACCCCACAGATACGCAGTATTTT. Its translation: CASSQLMGVVYSQNPTDTQYF.

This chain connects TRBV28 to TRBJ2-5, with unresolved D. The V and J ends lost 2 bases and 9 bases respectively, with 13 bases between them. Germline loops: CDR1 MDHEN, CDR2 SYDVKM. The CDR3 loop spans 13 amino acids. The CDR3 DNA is TGTGCCAGCAGTTTAGTAAGCGTCAAGCCCCAGTACTTC. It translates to CASSLVSVKPQYF.

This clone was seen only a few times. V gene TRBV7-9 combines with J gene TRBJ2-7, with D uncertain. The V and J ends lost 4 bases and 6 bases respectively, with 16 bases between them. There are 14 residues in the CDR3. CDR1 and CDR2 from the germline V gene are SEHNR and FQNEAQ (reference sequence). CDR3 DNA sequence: TGTGCCAGCAGCTCACGGTTTGCCCCGCTCGAGCAGTACTTC. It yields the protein CASSSRFAPLEQYF.